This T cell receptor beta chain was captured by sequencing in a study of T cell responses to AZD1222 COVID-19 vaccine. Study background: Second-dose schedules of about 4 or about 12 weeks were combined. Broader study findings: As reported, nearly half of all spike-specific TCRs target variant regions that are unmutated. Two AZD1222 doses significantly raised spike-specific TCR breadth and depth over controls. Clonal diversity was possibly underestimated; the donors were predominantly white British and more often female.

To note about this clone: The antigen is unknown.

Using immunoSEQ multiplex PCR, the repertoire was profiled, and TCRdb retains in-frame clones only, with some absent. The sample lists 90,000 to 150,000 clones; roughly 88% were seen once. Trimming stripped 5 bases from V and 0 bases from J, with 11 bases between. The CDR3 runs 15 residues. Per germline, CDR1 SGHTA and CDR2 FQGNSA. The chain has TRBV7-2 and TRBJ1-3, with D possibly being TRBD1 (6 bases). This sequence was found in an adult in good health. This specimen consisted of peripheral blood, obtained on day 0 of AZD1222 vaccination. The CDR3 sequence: CASSPQQGSGNTIYF. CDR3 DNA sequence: TGTGCCAGCAGCCCCCAACAGGGCTCTGGAAACACCATATATTTT. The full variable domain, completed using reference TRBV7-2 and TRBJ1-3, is GAGVSQSPSNKVTEKGKDVELRCDPISGHTALYWYRQSLGQGLEFLIYFQGNSAPDKSGLPSDRFSAERTGGSVSTLTIQRTQQEDSAVYLCASSPQQGSGNTIYFGEGSWLTVV.